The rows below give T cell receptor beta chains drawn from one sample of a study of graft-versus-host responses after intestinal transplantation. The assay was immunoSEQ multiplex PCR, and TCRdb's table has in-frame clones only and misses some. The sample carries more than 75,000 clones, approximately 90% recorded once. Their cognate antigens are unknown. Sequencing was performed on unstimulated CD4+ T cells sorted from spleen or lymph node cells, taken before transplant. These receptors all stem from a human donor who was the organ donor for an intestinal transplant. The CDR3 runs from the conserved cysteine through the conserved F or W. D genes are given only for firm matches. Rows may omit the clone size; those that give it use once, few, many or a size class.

DNA: TGTGCCAGCAGCTTAACAGCCCTCGGGGCCCAGTACTTC; CDR3: CASSLTALGAQYF; V: TRBV7-3; J: TRBJ2-5; D: NA; size: NA
DNA: TGTGCCAGCAGCACACGACAGGGGGCAAACACTGAAGCTTTCTTT; CDR3: CASSTRQGANTEAFF; V: TRBV7-3; J: TRBJ1-1; D: TRBD1; size: NA
DNA: TGTGCCAGTAGTATCCAGCGGGAAAGCCGCGAGCAGTACTTC; CDR3: CASSIQRESREQYF; V: TRBV19; J: TRBJ2-7; D: TRBD2; size: NA
DNA: TGTGCCAGCAGCCCTCTAGCGGGAGGGCGAACCGGGGAGCTGTTTTTT; CDR3: CASSPLAGGRTGELFF; V: TRBV9; J: TRBJ2-2; D: TRBD2; size: NA
DNA: TGTGCCAGCAGTTTAATGGCAGGGATGAACACCATATATTTT; CDR3: CASSLMAGMNTIYF; V: TRBV28; J: TRBJ1-3; D: NA; size: NA
DNA: TGTGCCAGCAGTGCGGGACAGGGTACGGGGCAGCCCCAGCATTTT; CDR3: CASSAGQGTGQPQHF; V: TRBV6-1; J: TRBJ1-5; D: TRBD1; size: NA
DNA: TGTGCCAGCAGCTTTGACAGGGACACTGAAGCTTTCTTT; CDR3: CASSFDRDTEAFF; V: TRBV7-7; J: TRBJ1-1; D: TRBD1; size: NA
DNA: TGTGCCAGCAGCTTGAGGGGAGGGACTGGAAACACCATATATTTT; CDR3: CASSLRGGTGNTIYF; V: TRBV5-4; J: TRBJ1-3; D: NA; size: NA
DNA: TGCGCCAGCAGCTCGGACAGGGGCAGGAATACGCAGTATTTT; CDR3: CASSSDRGRNTQYF; V: TRBV5-1; J: TRBJ2-3; D: TRBD1; size: NA
DNA: TGTGCCAGCAGTGACTTTGGAGCTTTGTCAGATACGCAGTATTTT; CDR3: CASSDFGALSDTQYF; V: TRBV6-4; J: TRBJ2-3; D: NA; size: NA
DNA: TGTGCCAGCAGCTTCCCATCTAGCGGGGCCCTCTACGAGCAGTACTTC; CDR3: CASSFPSSGALYEQYF; V: TRBV5-4; J: TRBJ2-7; D: TRBD2; size: NA
DNA: TGTGCCAGCAGCCCAACTAGTGCCCTTAATGAAAAACTGTTTTTT; CDR3: CASSPTSALNEKLFF; V: TRBV14; J: TRBJ1-4; D: NA; size: NA
DNA: TGTGCTAGTGGTCCGCAGGGAAGGTTTCAGCCCCAGCATTTT; CDR3: CASGPQGRFQPQHF; V: TRBV12-5; J: TRBJ1-5; D: NA; size: NA
DNA: TGTGCCAGCAGCTTCGAACAGAACACCGGGGAGCTGTTTTTT; CDR3: CASSFEQNTGELFF; V: TRBV5-4; J: TRBJ2-2; D: NA; size: once
DNA: TGTGCCAGTAGAATGGACAGAGAAGCTTTCTTT; CDR3: CASRMDREAFF; V: TRBV19; J: TRBJ1-1; D: NA; size: NA
DNA: TGTGCCAGCTTTCGCGGGAGGGGCAGGCAAGAGACCCAGTACTTC; CDR3: CASFRGRGRQETQYF; V: TRBV6-1; J: TRBJ2-5; D: TRBD2; size: NA
DNA: TGTGCCAGCAGCTCCGGGACAGTCCCAATTAACTATGGCTACACCTTC; CDR3: CASSSGTVPINYGYTF; V: TRBV7-9; J: TRBJ1-2; D: TRBD1; size: NA
DNA: TGCGCCAGCAGCTTGTCTTTCGGGAGCCGCACAGATACGCAGTATTTT; CDR3: CASSLSFGSRTDTQYF; V: TRBV5-1; J: TRBJ2-3; D: NA; size: NA
DNA: TGTGCCAGCAGCGCAGGGGGTTCCTATGGCTACACCTTC; CDR3: CASSAGGSYGYTF; V: TRBV2; J: TRBJ1-2; D: TRBD1; size: NA
DNA: TGTGCCACCAGTACCGAGCCCAACACAGATACGCAGTATTTT; CDR3: CATSTEPNTDTQYF; V: TRBV15; J: TRBJ2-3; D: NA; size: NA
DNA: TGTGCCAGCAGCGAACTACCCCGGGGGGCCGGCACAGATACGCAGTATTTT; CDR3: CASSELPRGAGTDTQYF; V: TRBV7-9; J: TRBJ2-3; D: NA; size: NA
DNA: TGTGCCAGCAGTGAAATTCTTTGGGCGGGAGTACATGAGCAGTTCTTC; CDR3: CASSEILWAGVHEQFF; V: TRBV6-1; J: TRBJ2-1; D: TRBD2; size: NA
DNA: TGTGCTGGTTCCTCGGGACTCCTGGGGGAGACCCAGTACTTC; CDR3: CAGSSGLLGETQYF; V: TRBV12-5; J: TRBJ2-5; D: NA; size: NA
DNA: TGTGCCAGCAGCATCAGGGTTAGCGAGCAGTACTTC; CDR3: CASSIRVSEQYF; V: TRBV7-9; J: TRBJ2-7; D: NA; size: once
DNA: TGTGCCAGCAGCTTCCCAGAAAACTATGGCTACACCTTC; CDR3: CASSFPENYGYTF; V: TRBV11-2; J: TRBJ1-2; D: NA; size: NA
DNA: TGTGCCCGAAAAGAGATGGGACTAGCTCAAGAGACCCAGTACTTC; CDR3: CARKEMGLAQETQYF; V: TRBV30; J: TRBJ2-5; D: TRBD2; size: NA
DNA: TGCGCCAGCAGTGCTGGGAGTATATACAAGAGTGCTGAAGCTTTCTTT; CDR3: CASSAGSIYKSAEAFF; V: TRBV10-1; J: TRBJ1-1; D: NA; size: NA
DNA: TGTGCCAGCAGCTTAGAAGGGGACTCGAGGGGTTCACCCCTCCACTTT; CDR3: CASSLEGDSRGSPLHF; V: TRBV11-3; J: TRBJ1-6; D: NA; size: NA
DNA: TGTGCCAGCAGTTCCCGGAACTATGGCTACACCTTC; CDR3: CASSSRNYGYTF; V: TRBV6-5; J: TRBJ1-2; D: NA; size: NA
DNA: TGCGCCAGCAGCTTGTCGGGACAACGTCAATATGGCTACACCTTC; CDR3: CASSLSGQRQYGYTF; V: TRBV5-1; J: TRBJ1-2; D: NA; size: NA
DNA: TGTGCCAGCAGAGGACTAGCGGGAGGGGGCAATGAGCAGTTCTTC; CDR3: CASRGLAGGGNEQFF; V: TRBV6-4; J: TRBJ2-1; D: TRBD2; size: NA
DNA: TGTGCCAGCAGTTGGGTCAGGGACTTATCCTACGAGCAGTACTTC; CDR3: CASSWVRDLSYEQYF; V: TRBV6-1; J: TRBJ2-7; D: NA; size: NA
DNA: TGTGCCAGCAGCTTAATGCAGGGGCTCGCCCCCGACCATAACTATGGCTACACCTTC; CDR3: CASSLMQGLAPDHNYGYTF; V: TRBV13; J: TRBJ1-2; D: NA; size: NA
DNA: TGTGCCAGCAGCAACGCGGCCTCCCCCTACGAGCAGTACTTC; CDR3: CASSNAASPYEQYF; V: TRBV27; J: TRBJ2-7; D: NA; size: NA
DNA: TGTGCCTGGAGGCAGGGATTGGAGCATGGCTACACCTTC; CDR3: CAWRQGLEHGYTF; V: TRBV30; J: TRBJ1-2; D: NA; size: NA
DNA: TGTGCCAGCAGCTTGCAGGGCCTGAGCTCTGGGGCCAACGTCCTGACTTTC; CDR3: CASSLQGLSSGANVLTF; V: TRBV5-6; J: TRBJ2-6; D: NA; size: NA
DNA: TGTGCCAGCAGCCCCGGCCTGGGGGGGGGCACAGATACGCAGTATTTT; CDR3: CASSPGLGGGTDTQYF; V: TRBV7-7; J: TRBJ2-3; D: TRBD2; size: NA
DNA: TGTGCCATCAGTGAGCGGTTTGACTATGGCTACACCTTC; CDR3: CAISERFDYGYTF; V: TRBV10-3; J: TRBJ1-2; D: NA; size: once
DNA: TGTGCCAGCAGTATAGCGGGATCCTACGAGCAGTACTTC; CDR3: CASSIAGSYEQYF; V: TRBV6-1; J: TRBJ2-7; D: TRBD2; size: NA
DNA: TGTGCCAGCGGGCAGACGGTAATTAATGAAAAACTGTTTTTT; CDR3: CASGQTVINEKLFF; V: TRBV28; J: TRBJ1-4; D: NA; size: NA